The rows below give T cell receptor beta chains drawn from one sample of a study of identifying expanded T cells in peripheral blood. Using immunoSEQ multiplex PCR, the repertoire was profiled, and TCRdb retains in-frame clones only, with some absent. The sample lists under 150,000 clones, 70% to 90% occurring once. Sequencing input: blood. The receptors were gathered from a person aged 18 to 70 in good health. Both conserved end residues are part of each CDR3. The D gene is left open where the match is weak. Clone size is given for some rows only: seen once, a few or many times, or a class if the clone is expanded.

d_call: NA
v_call: TRBV20-1
j_call: TRBJ1-4
clone_size: NA
cdr3_nt: TGCAGTGCTATGGTAGGGGAAAAACTGTTTTTT
cdr3_aa: CSAMVGEKLFF

d_call: NA
v_call: TRBV10-3
j_call: TRBJ2-3
clone_size: NA
cdr3_nt: TGTGCCATCGGGCCAGCGAGCACAGATACGCAGTATTTT
cdr3_aa: CAIGPASTDTQYF

d_call: TRBD1
v_call: TRBV5-1
j_call: TRBJ2-7
clone_size: NA
cdr3_nt: TGCGCCAGCAGTACCAACTCAGGGGGCCCCTACGAGCAGTACTTC
cdr3_aa: CASSTNSGGPYEQYF

d_call: TRBD1
v_call: TRBV28
j_call: TRBJ2-4
clone_size: NA
cdr3_nt: TGTGCCATCCAGACAGGGGTCCAAAACATTCAGTACTTC
cdr3_aa: CAIQTGVQNIQYF

d_call: NA
v_call: TRBV5-1
j_call: TRBJ1-1
clone_size: once
cdr3_nt: TGCGCCAGCAGCTTGGTGCAGGGGAACACTGAAGCTTTCTTT
cdr3_aa: CASSLVQGNTEAFF

d_call: TRBD2
v_call: TRBV11-2
j_call: TRBJ2-1
clone_size: few
cdr3_nt: TGTGCCAGCAGGAGTACTAGCGGGAGACGCGACAATGAGCAGTTCTTC
cdr3_aa: CASRSTSGRRDNEQFF

d_call: TRBD1
v_call: TRBV5-6
j_call: TRBJ1-4
clone_size: NA
cdr3_nt: TGTGCCAGCAGCCAGGGGACAGGGAAACTGTTTTTT
cdr3_aa: CASSQGTGKLFF

d_call: TRBD1
v_call: TRBV7-2
j_call: TRBJ1-6
clone_size: NA
cdr3_nt: TGTGCCAGCAGCTTAGCGGGGGACAGGTCCCTCCGGTCCTATAATTCACCCCTCCACTTT
cdr3_aa: CASSLAGDRSLRSYNSPLHF

d_call: TRBD2
v_call: TRBV11-2
j_call: TRBJ2-7
clone_size: few
cdr3_nt: TGTGCCAGCAGCTTAGTGCCTAGCGGAACCTACGAGCAGTACTTC
cdr3_aa: CASSLVPSGTYEQYF

d_call: TRBD1
v_call: TRBV19
j_call: TRBJ1-1
clone_size: NA
cdr3_nt: TGTGCCAGTAGTATAGGGACAGGTGATGAAGCTTTCTTT
cdr3_aa: CASSIGTGDEAFF

d_call: TRBD2
v_call: TRBV7-3
j_call: TRBJ2-1
clone_size: NA
cdr3_nt: TGTGCCAGCAGCTTATTGGCTCTGACTAGCGGGGGGGATGAGCAGTTCTTC
cdr3_aa: CASSLLALTSGGDEQFF

d_call: NA
v_call: TRBV9
j_call: TRBJ2-7
clone_size: NA
cdr3_nt: TGTGCCAGCAGCCGGGCCAGGTCGGGCTACGAGCAGTACTTC
cdr3_aa: CASSRARSGYEQYF

d_call: NA
v_call: TRBV5-1
j_call: TRBJ1-2
clone_size: NA
cdr3_nt: TGCGCCAGCAGCTTGGGTGAATCGCGCTATGGCTACACCTTC
cdr3_aa: CASSLGESRYGYTF

d_call: TRBD1
v_call: TRBV18
j_call: TRBJ2-7
clone_size: once
cdr3_nt: TGTGCCAGCTCACGGGACAGGACAGCCTACGAGCAGTACTTC
cdr3_aa: CASSRDRTAYEQYF

d_call: NA
v_call: TRBV27
j_call: TRBJ2-5
clone_size: NA
cdr3_nt: TGTGCCAGCAGTAGCTCGGGGCCCTGGGAGACCCAGTACTTC
cdr3_aa: CASSSSGPWETQYF

d_call: NA
v_call: TRBV7-2
j_call: TRBJ1-6
clone_size: NA
cdr3_nt: TGTGCCAGCAGCTTAGAGGGACTAGCTTATAATTCACCCCTCCACTTT
cdr3_aa: CASSLEGLAYNSPLHF

d_call: TRBD2
v_call: TRBV19
j_call: TRBJ2-7
clone_size: once
cdr3_nt: TGTGCCAGTACCCTCGGACTAGCGGGAGGACTCGGAAGCGAGCAGTACTTC
cdr3_aa: CASTLGLAGGLGSEQYF

d_call: TRBD2
v_call: TRBV7-6
j_call: TRBJ2-1
clone_size: NA
cdr3_nt: TGTGCCAGCAGCTTACTAGCGGGAGGGAATGAGCAGTTCTTC
cdr3_aa: CASSLLAGGNEQFF

d_call: NA
v_call: TRBV7-8
j_call: TRBJ1-1
clone_size: NA
cdr3_nt: TGTGCCAGCAGCTTAGTTCTTACTGAAGCTTTCTTT
cdr3_aa: CASSLVLTEAFF

d_call: TRBD2
v_call: TRBV27
j_call: TRBJ2-7
clone_size: NA
cdr3_nt: TGTGCCAGCAGTTTAGGGCTAGCGGGATTATACGAGCAGTACTTC
cdr3_aa: CASSLGLAGLYEQYF